These T cell receptor beta chains were read from a single sample in a study of blood T cell repertoires in COVID-19. Profiled with immunoSEQ multiplex PCR; TCRdb holds only in-frame clones, not every one. The sample has about 100,000 clones, about 89% seen once. The source material was peripheral blood. The receptors were gathered from a human donor in a cohort sampled during active COVID-19. Each CDR3 is given with its conserved first and last residue. The D gene is left open where the match is weak. Clone size is not always given. Where it is, it says once, few, many or a class for expanded clones.

size: .
J: TRBJ2-4
D: .
V: TRBV28
DNA: TGTGCCAGCGGGGGGACTGTAAACATTCAGTACTTC
CDR3: CASGGTVNIQYF

size: .
J: TRBJ2-1
D: TRBD2
V: TRBV2
DNA: TGTGCCAGCGCACCTCGGGGGGGAGGGGTCAATGAGCAGTTCTTC
CDR3: CASAPRGGGVNEQFF

size: once
J: TRBJ1-6
D: TRBD1
V: TRBV28
DNA: TGTGCCAGCAGAGTAGGGGGCTCACCCCTCCACTTT
CDR3: CASRVGGSPLHF

size: .
J: TRBJ2-7
D: TRBD2
V: TRBV5-1
DNA: TGCGCCAGCAGCTTGGCACCCACGGGAGGGAACTACGAGCAGTACTTC
CDR3: CASSLAPTGGNYEQYF

size: .
J: TRBJ2-1
D: TRBD1
V: TRBV15
DNA: TGTGCCACCAGCAGAGCCGGGACAGGGCGAAATGAGCAGTTCTTC
CDR3: CATSRAGTGRNEQFF

size: .
J: TRBJ2-2
D: TRBD2
V: TRBV27
DNA: TGTGCCAGCAGTCTCCAAGCGGGGGGGGAGCTGTTTTTT
CDR3: CASSLQAGGELFF

size: .
J: TRBJ1-4
D: TRBD1
V: TRBV28
DNA: TGTGCCAGCAGTCCGACAGGGGTGGGGGGGGAAAAACTGTTTTTT
CDR3: CASSPTGVGGEKLFF

size: once
J: TRBJ1-2
D: TRBD1
V: TRBV25-1
DNA: TGTGCCAGCAGTGGAACAGGGGGTTCACTGAATGGCTACACCTTC
CDR3: CASSGTGGSLNGYTF

size: .
J: TRBJ2-7
D: .
V: TRBV2
DNA: TGTGCCAGCGGAACCCCCACAGGAATCTCCTACGAGCAGTACTTC
CDR3: CASGTPTGISYEQYF

size: .
J: TRBJ1-1
D: .
V: TRBV7-8
DNA: TGTGCCAGCAGTATCAAAAGCTATATGGACACTGAAGCTTTCTTT
CDR3: CASSIKSYMDTEAFF

size: .
J: TRBJ1-2
D: .
V: TRBV28
DNA: TGTGCCAGCGTCCAGGGTATAGACGGCTACACCTTC
CDR3: CASVQGIDGYTF

size: .
J: TRBJ1-5
D: .
V: TRBV2
DNA: TGTGCCAGCGTATCAGGGATCAATCAGCCCCAGCATTTT
CDR3: CASVSGINQPQHF

size: .
J: TRBJ1-6
D: TRBD1
V: TRBV11-3
DNA: TGTGCCAGCAGCCCCGGGACAGGGGACCTCTCCTATAATTCACCCCTCCACTTT
CDR3: CASSPGTGDLSYNSPLHF

size: .
J: TRBJ1-4
D: .
V: TRBV3-1/TRBV3-2
DNA: TGTGCCAGCAGCCACGGATTCCCCGCCGGGGAAGGTGAAAAACTGTTTTTT
CDR3: CASSHGFPAGEGEKLFF

size: .
J: TRBJ1-1
D: TRBD1
V: TRBV18
DNA: TGTGCCAGCTCACCGCCGGGACAGAGCATGGGGACTGGGGCTGAAGCTTTCTTT
CDR3: CASSPPGQSMGTGAEAFF

size: .
J: TRBJ2-2
D: .
V: TRBV27
DNA: TGTGCCAGCAGTTGGCGGGGCGTTAAGACCGGGGAGCTGTTTTTT
CDR3: CASSWRGVKTGELFF

size: .
J: TRBJ1-1
D: TRBD1
V: TRBV7-8
DNA: TGTGCCAGCAGTAGGGACAGCAACACTGAAGCTTTCTTT
CDR3: CASSRDSNTEAFF

size: medium-sized
J: TRBJ2-1
D: TRBD2
V: TRBV11-2
DNA: TGTGCCAGCAGCTTCCTTAGCGGGAGGAACGATGAGCAGTTCTTC
CDR3: CASSFLSGRNDEQFF

size: .
J: TRBJ2-1
D: TRBD2
V: TRBV19
DNA: TGTGCCAGCAACTCTCTGCGGGAGGGCCGTGGGAATGAGCAGTTCTTC
CDR3: CASNSLREGRGNEQFF

size: .
J: TRBJ1-1
D: .
V: TRBV19
DNA: TGTGCCAGTAGTAGGCAAGGGGTTGGGAACACTGAAGCTTTCTTT
CDR3: CASSRQGVGNTEAFF

size: .
J: TRBJ2-7
D: TRBD1
V: TRBV6-5
DNA: TGTGCCAGCAGTAGGACAGGGGCCTACGAGCAGTACTTC
CDR3: CASSRTGAYEQYF

size: .
J: TRBJ1-2
D: .
V: TRBV19
DNA: TGTGCCAGTAGTACCATTCAGGGGAGAAATGGCTACACCTTC
CDR3: CASSTIQGRNGYTF